The 23 T cell receptor beta chains below were found in one sample sequenced in a study of blood T cell repertoires in COVID-19 (dated by TCRdb to between 2020 and 2021). Libraries were constructed by the immunoSEQ multiplex PCR assay. The clones in this table, taken by TCRdb from immuneACCESS, are in-frame only. Not every clone is retained; where verified, under half of the shortfall comes from an unresolved V gene, and the cause of the rest is unknown. Here the sample has under 500,000 clones; more than 85% occur a single time. The ten largest clones capture roughly 4.3% of the sample. Sequences were obtained from peripheral blood. These receptors originate from a woman between 25 and 40 years old with acute or convalescent COVID-19.

CDR3 loop: CASSFGFTSGGNRQETQYF. The CDR3 DNA reads TGTGCCAGCAGCTTTGGTTTTACTAGCGGGGGGAACCGTCAAGAGACCCAGTACTTC. V usage is TRBV12-1 and J usage is TRBJ2-5; whether TRBD2, the table's D call, matches the DNA was not checked. TRBV12-1 represents a pseudogene. CDR3 length: 19 residues.

V usage is TRBV5-1 and J usage is TRBJ2-2; TRBD2 matches 9 bases. This CDR3 is built from 19 residues. V lost 4 bases and J lost 7; bases outside the gene matches: 20. Looked up from germline, CDR1 is SGHRS and CDR2 is YFSETQ. Here the CDR3 DNA reads TGCGCCAGCAGCGTGTTGCCGACTCGCGGGGGGGGCGCATTCGGGGAGCTGTTTTTT. Translated: CASSVLPTRGGGAFGELFF.

In regard to this clone: Sequence at one end of the junction differs from germline and may be a read error. V is TRBV3-1 (or the pseudogene TRBV3-2) and J is TRBJ1-5, with D perhaps TRBD1 (6 bases). This CDR3 has 15 residues. Germline V gives CDR1 LGHDT, CDR2 YNNKEL (reference sequence). The CDR3 DNA follows: TGTACCAGCAGCCCGGGCACGGGACACTATCAGCCCCAGCATTTT. The encoded protein is CTSSPGTGHYQPQHF.

This clone was seen just once. This chain joins TRBV5-1 and TRBJ1-2; D might be TRBD1 (6 bases). Germline V lookup: CDR1 SGHRS, CDR2 YFSETQ. Between the trimmed V and J ends, which lost 4 bases and 1 base, there was a span of 14 bases. CDR3 length: 15 residues. The CDR3 here is CASSPWTDYNYGYTF. In DNA, the CDR3 is TGCGCCAGCAGCCCGTGGACAGATTATAACTATGGCTACACCTTC.

The V and J genes are TRBV27 and TRBJ1-5, with D hard to call. Germline V CDR1 and CDR2: MNHEY, SMNVEV (reference sequence). The CDR3 loop spans 12 amino acids. Trimming pared 8 bases from V and 4 bases from J, leaving 9 bases between. The CDR3 loop is CASLAPNQPQHF. The CDR3 nucleotides are TGTGCCAGCCTGGCCCCAAATCAGCCCCAGCATTTT.

This rearrangement joins TRBV10-2 to TRBJ2-5; D is unresolved. The CDR3 is 15 residues long. From germline, CDR1 is WSHSY and CDR2 SAAADI. Trimming took off 5 bases at V and 5 bases at J, with 18 bases between the two ends. The chain's CDR3 is CASSSDLKREETQYF. The DNA for the CDR3 is TGCGCCAGCAGTTCCGATCTCAAACGAGAGGAGACCCAGTACTTC.

This chain links TRBV5-6 with TRBJ2-7, with TRBD1 identical over 11 bases. Per the germline V gene, CDR1 is SGHDT and CDR2 is YYEEEE. The CDR3 runs to 14 residues. J gave up 3 bases and V 4 bases, and 3 bases lay outside the gene matches. CDR3 in DNA: TGTGCCAGCAGCGCGGGACAGGGGGGCTACGAGCAGTACTTC. It is translated as CASSAGQGGYEQYF.

V gene TRBV6-1 combines with J gene TRBJ1-2; TRBD1 is a possible D gene (5 bases). The CDR3 contains 15 residues. The ends were cut back, 0 bases at V and 7 bases at J, with 15 bases in the middle. Germline CDR1 MNHNS, CDR2 SASEGT. CDR3 sequence (DNA): TGTGCCAGCAGTGAAGCTCTCGCGGGGCAGGGTGGCTACACCTTC. This encodes CASSEALAGQGGYTF.

This chain links TRBV5-1 with TRBJ1-1; possibly TRBD1 for D (6 bases). CDR3 length: 13 residues. Per the germline V gene, CDR1 is SGHRS and CDR2 is YFSETQ. V was cut by 5 bases and J by 5 bases, with 13 bases left in between. CDR3 residues: CASSYLTGTEAFF. DNA for the CDR3: TGCGCCAGCAGTTACCTGACAGGTACTGAAGCTTTCTTT.

The CDR3, as DNA: TGTGCCAGCAGCAGATCTATGGGGACAGAGGACAATGAGCAGTTCTTC. Amino acids: CASSRSMGTEDNEQFF. The V and J genes are TRBV7-9 and TRBJ2-1, with 7 bases fitting TRBD1. V lost 5 bases to trimming and J lost 5 bases; unmatched junction nucleotides: 12. In germline, CDR1 is SEHNR, CDR2 FQNEAQ (reference sequence). This CDR3 contains 16 residues.

The genes are TRBV9 and TRBJ1-5; D is unresolved. V was pared by 0 bases and J by 7 bases, with 11 bases between. The CDR3 has 14 amino acids. The germline gives CDR1 SGDLS, CDR2 YYNGEE. The CDR3 nucleotides read TGTGCCAGCAGCGTAGGAGCGGACGGGCAGCCCCAGCATTTT. This codes for CASSVGADGQPQHF.

This clone was observed a few times. This chain connects TRBV7-2 to TRBJ2-7; 13 nucleotides align to TRBD2. Germline CDR1 is SGHTA and CDR2 is FQGNSA. V lost 5 bases and J lost 2; bases outside the gene matches: 3. This CDR3 is built from 15 residues. The CDR3 protein is CASSQTSGGPYEQYF. CDR3 bases: TGTGCCAGCAGCCAGACTAGCGGGGGGCCCTACGAGCAGTACTTC.

The genes are TRBV7-8 and TRBJ2-5; the D gene is possibly TRBD2 (5 bases). The V end was cut by 5 bases, the J end by 5 bases, with 18 bases between. The CDR3 is 15 amino acids. Germline CDR1 reads SGHVS; CDR2 reads FQNEAQ. CDR3 nucleotide sequence: TGTGCCAGCAGCAGTATGGAGCTAGCAGCCGAGACCCAGTACTTC. It translates to CASSSMELAAETQYF. Full variable domain (remainder filled in from reference TRBV7-8 and TRBJ2-5): GAGVSQSPRYKVAKRGQDVALRCDPISGHVSLFWYQQALGQGPEFLTYFQNEAQLDKSGLPSDRFFAERPEGSVSTLKIQRTQQEDSAVYLCASSSMELAAETQYFGPGTRLLVL.

This clone was seen once. The chain couples TRBV2 to TRBJ2-7; 7 bases align to TRBD1. CDR3 length: 14 residues. Germline V gives CDR1 SNHLY, CDR2 FYNNEI. Trimming at V came to 3 bases and at J to 6 bases, leaving 8 bases not matched to a gene. CDR3 in amino acids: CASSDGDSLSEQYF. CDR3 sequence (DNA): TGTGCCAGCAGTGACGGGGACAGTTTATCCGAGCAGTACTTC.

The rearrangement joins TRBV4-1 to TRBJ2-1; tentatively, D is TRBD2 (5 bases). Germline-derived CDR1 and CDR2 are MGHRA and YSYEKL. V was trimmed by 2 bases and J by 10 bases, leaving 15 bases between them. The CDR3 consists of 14 residues. The DNA of the CDR3 is TGCGCCAGCAGCCAAAATGCACGGGGTGAGGAGCAGTTCTTC. This codes for CASSQNARGEEQFF.

The gene calls are TRBV9 and TRBJ2-1, with D maybe TRBD1 (5 bases). The CDR3 spans 13 residues. The germline V gene encodes CDR1 SGDLS and CDR2 YYNGEE. V was shortened by 4 bases and J by 7 bases, with 12 bases between the two germline ends. CDR3 sequence: CASSRQHPNEQFF. CDR3 in DNA: TGTGCCAGCAGCCGACAGCACCCTAATGAGCAGTTCTTC.

The gene calls are TRBV19 and TRBJ1-1; D is unresolved. The V gene lost 5 bases and the J gene lost 4 bases, with 11 bases spanning the gap. This CDR3 comprises 13 residues. Germline CDR1 and CDR2: LNHDA and SQIVND (reference sequence). The CDR3 sequence: CASSFSRGTEAFF. The CDR3 nucleotides are TGTGCCAGTAGTTTCTCCCGGGGCACTGAAGCTTTCTTT.

The chain employs TRBV15 and TRBJ1-6; 7 bases are shared with TRBD1. Germline CDR1 and CDR2: LNHNV and YYDKDF (reference sequence). This CDR3 is built from 16 residues. Unmatched junction bases numbered 11, after V lost 8 bases and J lost 4 bases. The CDR3 here is CATAWDSQKYNSPLHF. Here the CDR3 DNA reads TGTGCCACCGCATGGGACAGCCAGAAGTATAATTCACCCCTCCACTTT.

The J gene is TRBJ2-3, the V gene TRBV3-1 (or the pseudogene TRBV3-2), with a possible D match to TRBD1 (6 bases). Trimming stripped 5 bases from V and 4 bases from J, with 10 bases between. The CDR3 has 13 residues. The germline V gene encodes CDR1 LGHDT and CDR2 YNNKEL (reference sequence). The CDR3 spells CASSSQGSDTQYF. CDR3 nucleotides: TGTGCCAGCAGCTCCCAGGGGTCAGATACGCAGTATTTT.

V and J are TRBV5-1 and TRBJ1-4, with TRBD1 matching 7 bases. There are 14 residues in the CDR3. Losses at the gene ends were 3 bases for V and 3 bases for J; bases not matched to a gene: 2. Germline CDR1 SGHRS, CDR2 YFSETQ. Written as DNA, the CDR3 is TGCGCCAGCAGCTGCAGGGGGGCTAATGAAAAACTGTTTTTT. Translating it yields CASSCRGANEKLFF.

The chain is built from TRBV30 and TRBJ1-5; D may be TRBD1 (6 bases). This CDR3 is 13 amino acids long. V shed 2 bases and J shed 3 bases, with 8 bases lying between them. Per germline, CDR1 GTSNPN and CDR2 SVGIG (reference sequence). CDR3 amino acids: CAWSTGTNQPQHF. CDR3 nucleotides: TGTGCCTGGAGTACAGGGACCAATCAGCCCCAGCATTTT.

V and J are TRBV30 and TRBJ1-4; 7 positions match TRBD1. Germline V CDR1 and CDR2: GTSNPN, SVGIG (reference sequence). V was clipped by 4 bases and J by 8 bases; unmatched bases: 7. The CDR3 consists of 13 residues. The CDR3 loop reads CAWTDRVVEKLFF. The CDR3 region has the DNA TGTGCCTGGACCGACAGGGTGGTAGAAAAACTGTTTTTT.

This chain connects TRBV7-2 to TRBJ2-2; 9 nucleotides align to TRBD2. CDR1 and CDR2 (germline): SGHTA, FQGNSA. The CDR3 consists of 17 residues. The trim removed 2 bases at V and 4 bases at J, leaving 8 bases unmatched. This CDR3 is CASSLTPLLAGTGELFF. CDR3 bases: TGTGCCAGCAGCTTAACTCCACTACTAGCGGGCACCGGGGAGCTGTTTTTT. The complete variable domain, with remaining parts taken from reference TRBV7-2 and TRBJ2-2, reads GAGVSQSPSNKVTEKGKDVELRCDPISGHTALYWYRQSLGQGLEFLIYFQGNSAPDKSGLPSDRFSAERTGGSVSTLTIQRTQQEDSAVYLCASSLTPLLAGTGELFFGEGSRLTVL.